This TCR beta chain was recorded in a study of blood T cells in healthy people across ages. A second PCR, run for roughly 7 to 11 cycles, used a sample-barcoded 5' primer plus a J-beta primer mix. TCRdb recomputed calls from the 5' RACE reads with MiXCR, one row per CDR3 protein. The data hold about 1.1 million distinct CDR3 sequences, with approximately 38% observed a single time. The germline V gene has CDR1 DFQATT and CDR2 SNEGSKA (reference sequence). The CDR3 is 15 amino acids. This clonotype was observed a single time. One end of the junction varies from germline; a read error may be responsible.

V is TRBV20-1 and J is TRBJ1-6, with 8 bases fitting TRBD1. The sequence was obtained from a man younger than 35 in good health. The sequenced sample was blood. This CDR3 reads CGARLPGQGNSPLHF. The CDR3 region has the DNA TGCGGTGCTAGGCTACCCGGACAGGGTAATTCACCCCTCCACTTT.